This T cell receptor (beta chain) was captured by sequencing in a study of blood T cell repertoires in COVID-19. Whole-study context: Spain, Italy and the United States supplied samples that represented acute and convalescent COVID-19. Sample material is recorded as cDNA or gDNA derived from T cells, B-cell-depleted T cells, or PBMCs.

J lost 1 base, V lost 6 bases, and 4 bases had no gene match. Germline V gene lookup returns CDR1 SNHLY and CDR2 FYNNEI. The CDR3 sequence is 14 residues long. As handled by the study authors: Estimation of nucleated cell counts relied on the amplification of reference gene primers. Data came from immunoSEQ multiplex PCR; TCRdb stores just in-frame clones and leaves some out. Clone size and the V and J calls come from that table; the DNA yielded D and trimming. The profile covers about 160,000 clones, with 80% to 95% appearing a single time and approximately 4.6% taken by the ten largest. The sample taken for sequencing was peripheral blood. The clonotype originates from a woman in her fifties or sixties with acute or convalescent COVID-19. V is TRBV2 and J is TRBJ1-1, with TRBD1 matching 8 bases. The CDR3 DNA reads TGTGCCAGCAGGGGCGGACAGGGGAACACTGAAGCTTTCTTT. Encoded protein: CASRGGQGNTEAFF. The entire variable domain, with the rest obtained from reference TRBV2 and TRBJ1-1, is as follows: EPEVTQTPSHQVTQMGQEVILRCVPISNHLYFYWYRQILGQKVEFLVSFYNNEISEKSEIFDDQFSVERPDGSNFTLKIRSTKLEDSAMYFCASRGGQGNTEAFFGQGTRLTVV.